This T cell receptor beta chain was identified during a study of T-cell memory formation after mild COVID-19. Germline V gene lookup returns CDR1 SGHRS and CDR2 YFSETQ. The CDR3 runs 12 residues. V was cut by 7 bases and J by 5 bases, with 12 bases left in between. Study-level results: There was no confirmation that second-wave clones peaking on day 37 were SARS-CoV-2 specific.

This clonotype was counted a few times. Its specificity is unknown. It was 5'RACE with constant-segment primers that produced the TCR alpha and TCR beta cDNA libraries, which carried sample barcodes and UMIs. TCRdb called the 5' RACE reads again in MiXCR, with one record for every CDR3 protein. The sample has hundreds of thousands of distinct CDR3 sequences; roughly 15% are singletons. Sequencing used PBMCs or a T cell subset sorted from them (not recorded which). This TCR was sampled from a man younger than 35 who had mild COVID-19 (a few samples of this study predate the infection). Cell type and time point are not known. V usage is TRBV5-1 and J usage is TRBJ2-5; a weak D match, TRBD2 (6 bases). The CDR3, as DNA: TGCGCCAGCGGTGGGGGGTCCGAGACCCAGTACTTC. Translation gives CASGGGSETQYF.